Described below is a single T cell receptor beta chain sequence and its context. Under the authors' procedure: Nucleated cell counts were estimated from reference gene primer amplification. Using immunoSEQ multiplex PCR, the repertoire was profiled, and TCRdb retains in-frame clones only, with some absent. V, J and clone size reflect that table, while D and trimming were determined from the DNA. The sample includes 90,000 to 100,000 clones, around 85% of them seen just once. The record originates from a study of blood T cell repertoires in COVID-19. Overall study context: Samples representing acute and convalescent COVID-19 were sourced from the United States, Italy and Spain. PBMCs, B-cell-depleted T cells, or T cells provided the cDNA or gDNA that made up the material.

Per germline, CDR1 SGHNT and CDR2 YYREEE (reference sequence). CDR3 size: 15 residues. V gave up 4 bases and J gave up 0 bases, with 12 bases separating them. The receptor comes from a man between 60 and 75 years old with acute or convalescent COVID-19. Sequenced: peripheral blood. The chain has TRBV5-4 and TRBJ2-3; D is unresolved. The CDR3 loop is CASSLEALSTDTQYF. CDR3 coding DNA: TGTGCCAGCAGCCTCGAAGCCCTTAGCACAGATACGCAGTATTTT.